This entry describes one TCR beta chain. Its antigen remains unidentified. This sample is part of a study of vaccination and CD4 T cells after COVID-19. Study in general: Several convalescent cases were mild and one was severe, and all had been SARS-CoV-2 positive by nasal swab PCR. Study observations and caveats: From about 20 to 38, the median of SARS-CoV-2-reactive clonotypes rose without reaching significance. In convalescent patients, a median approximately 90% of reactive clones appeared only post-vaccination.

Sequenced with the Oncomine TCR Beta short-read assay was DNA taken from cultured CD4+ T cells. TCRdb recomputed calls from the PCR reads with MiXCR, one row per CDR3 protein. The table has about 5,500 distinct CDR3 sequences, roughly two thirds seen once. Unmatched junction bases numbered 9, after V lost 4 bases and J lost 0 bases. This CDR3 contains 17 residues. Germline CDR1 is MNHEY and CDR2 is SVGAGI. Treatment defined: approximately 9-day PBMC culture with coronavirus spike peptide pools or control peptides (ViraFEST assay). Sequencing used CD4+ T cells from blood, cultured in vitro. The chain carries TRBV6-5 and TRBJ1-1, with 9 bases fitting TRBD1. The sequence was obtained from a human donor who had recovered from COVID-19. CDR3 protein: CASSWAGTGTMNTEAFF. The CDR3 coding sequence is TGTGCCAGCAGTTGGGCCGGGACAGGGACCATGAACACTGAAGCTTTCTTT.